This entry lists 18 T cell receptor beta chains sequenced from one sample in a study of T cell responses to AZD1222 COVID-19 vaccine. This table comes from immunoSEQ multiplex PCR, and its TCRdb copy is limited to in-frame clones, with some not included. The data contain about 94,000 clones, around nine tenths of them seen just once; the ten biggest clones take up roughly 13%. This specimen was peripheral blood, taken on day 0 of AZD1222 vaccination. These receptors all come from an adult in good health.

CDR3 region: CASSLAAGRTYEQYF. DNA of the CDR3: TGTGCCAGCAGCTTGGCGGCAGGGAGGACCTACGAGCAGTACTTC. The rearrangement uses TRBV5-6 and TRBJ2-7, with D tentatively TRBD2 (6 bases). This CDR3 region has 15 residues. V was pared by 0 bases and J by 2 bases, with 12 bases between. Germline V CDR1 and CDR2: SGHDT, YYEEEE.

This clone was recorded only once. The V and J genes are TRBV11-3 and TRBJ2-1; 7 bases fit TRBD1. V shed 4 bases and J 8 bases; nucleotides not matched to a gene: 8. From germline, CDR1 is SGHNT and CDR2 YENEEA. The CDR3 consists of 14 residues. CDR3 residues: CASSSGQASDEQFF. Here the CDR3 DNA reads TGTGCCAGCAGCTCCGGACAGGCCTCGGATGAGCAGTTCTTC.

CDR3 bases: TGTGCCAGCAGCTTTACAATCGCAGGGGACATCAATGAGCAGTTCTTC. It translates to CASSFTIAGDINEQFF. The chain combines TRBV11-2 with TRBJ2-1; maybe TRBD1 (6 bases). The CDR3 runs to 16 residues. V lost 3 bases and J 6 bases, leaving 18 bases between the germline ends. The V gene's germline CDR1 is SGHAT and CDR2 FQNNGV.

This clone was picked up a small number of times. The J gene is TRBJ2-7, the V gene TRBV7-2; maybe TRBD1 (6 bases). V shed 5 bases and J shed 0 bases, with 17 bases lying between them. The CDR3 extends over 16 amino acids. Germline V gives CDR1 SGHTA, CDR2 FQGNSA. CDR3 in amino acids: CASSTPGQVSSYEQYF. CDR3 DNA sequence: TGTGCCAGCAGCACCCCGGGACAAGTTAGCTCCTACGAGCAGTACTTC.

The rearrangement uses TRBV9 and TRBJ1-4, with D unclear. Germline lookup yields CDR1 SGDLS and CDR2 YYNGEE. This CDR3 spans 13 amino acids. The V end lost 1 base, the J end lost 11 bases, and 12 bases lay between the germline ends. CDR3 protein: CASSVSLDGKLFF. The CDR3 nucleotides are TGTGCCAGCAGCGTATCCCTCGACGGGAAACTGTTTTTT.

The chain combines TRBV28 with TRBJ2-5, with a possible D match to TRBD1 (5 bases). The CDR3 is made up of 13 amino acids. Germline-derived CDR1 and CDR2 are MDHEN and SYDVKM. The V end lost 4 bases, the J end lost 5 bases, and 11 bases lay between the germline ends. The CDR3 is CASSSGQRETQYF. CDR3 sequence (DNA): TGTGCCAGCAGTTCAGGGCAAAGGGAGACCCAGTACTTC. Full variable domain (outside the CDR3, taken from reference TRBV28 and TRBJ2-5): DVKVTQSSRYLVKRTGEKVFLECVQDMDHENMFWYRQDPGLGLRLIYFSYDVKMKEKGDIPEGYSVSREKKERFSLILESASTNQTSMYLCASSSGQRETQYFGPGTRLLVL.

This clone was picked up one time. V usage is TRBV18 and J usage is TRBJ2-3; 8 bases map to TRBD2. Germline V gene data show CDR1 as KGHSH and CDR2 as LQKENI. This CDR3 has 16 residues. V was clipped by 0 bases and J by 6 bases; unmatched bases: 8. The chain's CDR3 is CASSPPTAGVLDTQYF. The CDR3, as DNA: TGTGCCAGCTCACCACCGACAGCGGGGGTTCTCGATACGCAGTATTTT.

This chain connects TRBV15 to TRBJ2-1; 8 nucleotides align to TRBD1. This CDR3 region has 15 residues. Trimming at V came to 1 base and at J to 5 bases, leaving 4 bases not matched to a gene. Germline V gene sequence: CDR1 LNHNV, CDR2 YYDKDF (reference sequence). CDR3 bases: TGTGCCACCAGCAGAGGGGGGACAGGTAACAATGAGCAGTTCTTC. Protein: CATSRGGTGNNEQFF.

The chain recombines TRBV6-5 with TRBJ1-5; possibly TRBD1 for D (5 bases). CDR1 is MNHEY, CDR2 SVGAGI, per germline. The CDR3 consists of 14 residues. V was cut by 11 bases and J by 2 bases, with 16 bases left in between. CDR3 sequence (DNA): TGTGCCGCGGAATCGGGGGTTCGCAATCAGCCCCAGCATTTT. This codes for CAAESGVRNQPQHF.

This chain links TRBV3-1 (or the pseudogene TRBV3-2) with TRBJ2-5; 12 bases are a match to TRBD2. The CDR3 loop spans 15 amino acids. Per germline, CDR1 LGHDT and CDR2 YNNKEL (reference sequence). V trimming: 4 bases; J trimming: 1 base; junction bases outside the gene matches: 1. CDR3 coding DNA: TGTGCCAGCAGCCGACTAGCGGGAGTCCAAGAGACCCAGTACTTC. Protein sequence: CASSRLAGVQETQYF.

The CDR3 nucleotides read TGTGCCAGCAGTCCGGACAGGGGGCGACTCAATCAGCCCCAGCATTTT. Residues: CASSPDRGRLNQPQHF. This chain links TRBV27 with TRBJ1-5; TRBD1 matches 11 bases. The germline V gene encodes CDR1 MNHEY and CDR2 SMNVEV (reference sequence). The CDR3 has 16 residues. With V trimmed by 5 bases and J by 3 bases, 6 bases remained unmatched.

V usage is TRBV18 and J usage is TRBJ2-5; unclear D gene. The V end was cut by 0 bases, the J end by 1 base, with 3 bases between. The CDR3 has 13 amino acids. Germline lookup yields CDR1 KGHSH and CDR2 LQKENI. CDR3 sequence: CASSPPSQETQYF. Written as DNA, the CDR3 is TGTGCCAGCTCACCACCTTCCCAAGAGACCCAGTACTTC.

This chain uses TRBV29-1 with TRBJ1-1; 8 bases line up with TRBD1. V was pared by 4 bases and J by 3 bases, with 4 bases of the junction left unmatched. There are 13 residues in the CDR3. Germline V CDR1 and CDR2: SQVTM, ANQGSEA. The CDR3 region has the DNA TGCAGCGTTGGGCGACAGGGGCACACTGAAGCTTTCTTT. Its translation: CSVGRQGHTEAFF.

This rearrangement joins TRBV3-1 (or the pseudogene TRBV3-2) to TRBJ2-1; D gene uncertain. Germline CDR1 LGHDT, CDR2 YNNKEL (reference sequence). The CDR3 is 15 residues long. Between the trimmed V and J ends, which lost 0 bases and 9 bases, there was a span of 15 bases. CDR3 nucleotide sequence: TGTGCCAGCAGCCAAGATCAAAGCTACTCATTTGAGCAGTTCTTC. Protein sequence: CASSQDQSYSFEQFF.

The rearrangement joins TRBV29-1 to TRBJ1-4; a possible D gene is TRBD1 (5 bases). The V and J ends lost 7 bases and 0 bases respectively, with 9 bases between them. This CDR3 is built from 13 residues. CDR1 is SQVTM and CDR2 is ANQGSEA in the germline V gene. In nucleotides, the CDR3 is TGCAGCGCACAGGCTGCAACTAATGAAAAACTGTTTTTT. Encoded protein: CSAQAATNEKLFF. The whole variable domain, filled in from reference TRBV29-1 and TRBJ1-4, reads SAVISQKPSRDICQRGTSLTIQCQVDSQVTMMFWYRQQPGQSLTLIATANQGSEATYESGFVIDKFPISRPNLTFSTLTVSNMSPEDSSIYLCSAQAATNEKLFFGSGTQLSVL.

This chain connects TRBV3-1 (or the pseudogene TRBV3-2) to TRBJ1-2, with TRBD1 matching 11 bases. Germline V gene lookup returns CDR1 LGHDT and CDR2 YNNKEL (reference sequence). The CDR3 has 16 amino acids. The V gene end was trimmed by 1 base and the J gene end by 4 bases; junction bases not matched to a gene: 5. CDR3 coding DNA: TGTGCCAGCAGCCAAGGTCCGGGACAGGGGGGCTATGGCTACACCTTC. It encodes CASSQGPGQGGYGYTF.

The gene calls are TRBV30 and TRBJ1-3; no clear D. In germline, CDR1 is GTSNPN, CDR2 SVGIG (reference sequence). The CDR3 sequence is 13 residues long. Trimming took off 1 base at V and 1 base at J, with 5 bases between the two ends. The CDR3 DNA follows: TGTGCCTGGAGTGCCATTTCTGGAAACACCATATATTTT. It codes for CAWSAISGNTIYF.

This clone was seen just once. The chain carries TRBV12-3 or TRBV12-4 and TRBJ1-1; unclear D gene. This CDR3 has 13 amino acids. Trimming took off 2 bases at V and 6 bases at J, with 10 bases between the two ends. The CDR3 sequence: CASSLKGTPEAFF. The CDR3 nucleotides read TGTGCCAGCAGTTTAAAGGGAACGCCTGAAGCTTTCTTT.